Below are 8 T cell receptor beta chains sequenced from a single sample in a study of naive and memory T cell subsets. Both TRBC1 and TRBC2 were covered by a beta constant-region primer of two equimolar oligonucleotides. TCRdb redid the calling of the UMI-ligation and nested PCR reads with MiXCR, one entry per CDR3 protein. The sample lists under 40,000 distinct CDR3 sequences, roughly 14% occurring once. Sequencing input: effector memory CD4+ T cells from blood. As to subset: effector memory, CD45RA- CD27-. The receptors here all came from a human donor in good health.

The table lists this clonotype with a few counts. The chain links TRBV6-1 to TRBJ1-3; D may be TRBD1 (5 bases). This CDR3 region has 15 residues. V dropped 2 bases and J dropped 0 bases, with 8 bases sitting between them. Germline V gene sequence: CDR1 MNHNS, CDR2 SASEGT. CDR3 nucleotides: TGTGCCAGCAGTGAACGGGGGGGCTCTGGAAACACCATATATTTT. Translation gives CASSERGGSGNTIYF.

This clonotype was seen repeatedly, ten times or more. V and J are TRBV7-8 and TRBJ2-5; perhaps TRBD1 as D (5 bases). The V end was cut by 1 base, the J end by 1 base, with 37 bases between. This CDR3 has 24 residues. Germline V gives CDR1 SGHVS, CDR2 FQNEAQ. In nucleotides, the CDR3 is TGTGCCAGCAGCTTAGGACGAATTCAAGTCCGGGCAGGGAAAAGTCCCGGCCTCCAAGAGACCCAGTACTTC. Its translation is CASSLGRIQVRAGKSPGLQETQYF.

CDR3 in DNA: TGTGCCAGCAGCTTAGAGGTCACTAGCGGGAGGTTCTACAATGAGCAGTTCTTC. This encodes CASSLEVTSGRFYNEQFF. This chain connects TRBV7-9 to TRBJ2-1; 12 nucleotides agree with TRBD2. Trimming cost V 1 base and J 3 bases; bases outside gene matches: 7. From germline, CDR1 is SEHNR and CDR2 FQNEAQ (reference sequence). The CDR3 runs 18 residues. The full variable domain, rest sourced from reference TRBV7-9 and TRBJ2-1, is DTGVSQNPRHKITKRGQNVTFRCDPISEHNRLYWYRQTLGQGPEFLTYFQNEAQLEKSRLLSDRFSAERPKGSFSTLEIQRTEQGDSAMYLCASSLEVTSGRFYNEQFFGPGTRLTVL.

The CDR3 loop is CAISRKGLGETQYF. CDR3 DNA sequence: TGTGCCATCAGCCGGAAGGGGTTAGGGGAGACCCAGTACTTC. This rearrangement joins TRBV10-3 to TRBJ2-5; D might be TRBD1 (5 bases). CDR3 length: 14 amino acids. The germline V gene has CDR1 ENHRY and CDR2 SYGVKD. Trimming removed 6 bases from V and 5 bases from J, with 16 bases in between.

The chain carries TRBV5-1 and TRBJ2-2, with 8 nucleotides matching TRBD2. Per the germline V gene, CDR1 is SGHRS and CDR2 is YFSETQ. Trimming at V came to 2 bases and at J to 4 bases, leaving 4 bases not matched to a gene. There are 15 residues in the CDR3. The CDR3 loop reads CASSLSGSITGELFF. In nucleotides, the CDR3 is TGCGCCAGCAGCTTAAGCGGGAGTATCACCGGGGAGCTGTTTTTT.

In this sample, this clonotype turned up a few times. This chain uses TRBV2 with TRBJ2-7; 9 nucleotides align to TRBD2. CDR1 SNHLY and CDR2 FYNNEI come from the germline V gene. CDR3 length: 18 amino acids. V gave up 6 bases and J gave up 0 bases; unmatched junction bases: 15. CDR3 coding DNA: TGTGCCAGCAGCCCCTGGGCTAGCGGGATTGAGACCTCCTACGAGCAGTACTTC. Protein product: CASSPWASGIETSYEQYF.

The V gene is TRBV27, the J gene TRBJ2-5, with 10 bases matching TRBD1. Losses at the gene ends were 6 bases for V and 7 bases for J; bases not matched to a gene: 8. The V gene's germline CDR1 is MNHEY and CDR2 SMNVEV (reference sequence). The CDR3 has 14 residues. CDR3 nucleotides: TGTGCCAGCAGAAAAGGACAGGGGGATGGGACCCAGTACTTC. It specifies CASRKGQGDGTQYF.

The chain combines TRBV11-2 with TRBJ2-2; 10 nucleotides align to TRBD1. J was trimmed by 5 bases and V by 5 bases; bases with no gene match: 5. Germline lookup yields CDR1 SGHAT and CDR2 FQNNGV. CDR3 length: 15 residues. The CDR3 protein is CASSRTGGKTGELFF. The CDR3 DNA reads as TGTGCCAGCAGCCGGACAGGGGGGAAGACCGGGGAGCTGTTTTTT.